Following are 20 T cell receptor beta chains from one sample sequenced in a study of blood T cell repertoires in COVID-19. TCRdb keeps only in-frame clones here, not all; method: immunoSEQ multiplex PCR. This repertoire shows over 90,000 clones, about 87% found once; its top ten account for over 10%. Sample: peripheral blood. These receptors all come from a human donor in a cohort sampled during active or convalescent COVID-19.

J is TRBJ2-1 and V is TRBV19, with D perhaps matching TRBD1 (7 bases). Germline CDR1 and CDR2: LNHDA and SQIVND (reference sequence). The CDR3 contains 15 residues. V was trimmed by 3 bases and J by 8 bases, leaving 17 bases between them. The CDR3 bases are TGTGCCAGTAGTATCGGGGGCCAGGGGGTTTATGAGCAGTTCTTC. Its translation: CASSIGGQGVYEQFF. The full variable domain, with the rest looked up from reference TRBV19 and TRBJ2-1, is DGGITQSPKYLFRKEGQNVTLSCEQNLNHDAMYWYRQDPGQGLRLIYYSQIVNDFQKGDIAEGYSVSREKKESFPLTVTSAQKNPTAFYLCASSIGGQGVYEQFFGPGTRLTVL.

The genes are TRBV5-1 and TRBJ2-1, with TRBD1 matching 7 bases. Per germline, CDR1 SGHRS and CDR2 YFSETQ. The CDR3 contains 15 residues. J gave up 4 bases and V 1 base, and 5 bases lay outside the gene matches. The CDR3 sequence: CASSLLGGAYNEQFF. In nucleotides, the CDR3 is TGCGCCAGCAGCTTGCTAGGGGGCGCTTACAATGAGCAGTTCTTC.

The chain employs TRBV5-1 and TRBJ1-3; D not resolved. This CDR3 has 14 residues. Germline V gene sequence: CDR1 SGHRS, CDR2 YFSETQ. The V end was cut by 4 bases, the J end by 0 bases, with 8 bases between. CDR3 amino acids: CASSLDNSGNTIYF. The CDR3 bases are TGCGCCAGCAGCCTTGACAACTCTGGAAACACCATATATTTT.

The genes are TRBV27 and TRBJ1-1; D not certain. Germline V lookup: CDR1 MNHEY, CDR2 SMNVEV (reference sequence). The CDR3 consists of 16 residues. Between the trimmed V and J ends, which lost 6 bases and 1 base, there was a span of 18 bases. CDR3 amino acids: CASSKDPGLENTEAFF. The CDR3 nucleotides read TGTGCCAGCAGCAAAGACCCGGGTTTAGAGAACACTGAAGCTTTCTTT.

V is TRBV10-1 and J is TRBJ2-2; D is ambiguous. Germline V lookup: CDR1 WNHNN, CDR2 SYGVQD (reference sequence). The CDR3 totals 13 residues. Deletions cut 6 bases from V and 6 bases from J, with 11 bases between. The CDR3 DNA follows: TGCGCCAGCAGCGCATCTAGTCCCGGGGAGCTGTTTTTT. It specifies CASSASSPGELFF.

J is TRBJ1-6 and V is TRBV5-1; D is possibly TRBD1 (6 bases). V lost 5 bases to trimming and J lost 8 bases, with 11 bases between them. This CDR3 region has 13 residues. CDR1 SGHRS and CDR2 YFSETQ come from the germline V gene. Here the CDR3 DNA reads TGCGCCAGCAGTAGACAGGAGGATTCACCCCTCCACTTT. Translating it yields CASSRQEDSPLHF.

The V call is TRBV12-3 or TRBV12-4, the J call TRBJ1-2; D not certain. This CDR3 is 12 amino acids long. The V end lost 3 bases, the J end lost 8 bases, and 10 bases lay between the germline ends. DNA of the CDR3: TGTGCCAGCAGTTTGGAGGGAAGAGGCTACACCTTC. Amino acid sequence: CASSLEGRGYTF.

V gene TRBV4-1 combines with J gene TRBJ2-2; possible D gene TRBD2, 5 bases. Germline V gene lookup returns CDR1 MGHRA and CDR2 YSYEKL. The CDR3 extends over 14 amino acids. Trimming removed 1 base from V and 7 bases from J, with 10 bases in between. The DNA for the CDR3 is TGCGCCAGCAGCCAAGCGTCTCGGGACGGGGAGCTGTTTTTT. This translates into CASSQASRDGELFF.

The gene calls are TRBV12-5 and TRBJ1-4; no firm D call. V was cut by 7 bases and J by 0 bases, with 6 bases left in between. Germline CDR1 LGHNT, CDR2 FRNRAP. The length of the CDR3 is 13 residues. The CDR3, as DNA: TGTGCTAGTGCCAGTTCAACTAATGAAAAACTGTTTTTT. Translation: CASASSTNEKLFF.

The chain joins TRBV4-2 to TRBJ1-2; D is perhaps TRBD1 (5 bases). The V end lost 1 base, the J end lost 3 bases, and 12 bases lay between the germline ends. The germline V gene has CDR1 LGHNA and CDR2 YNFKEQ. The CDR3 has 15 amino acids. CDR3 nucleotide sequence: TGTGCCAGCAGCCAAGGAGGCGGGGGTGACTATGGCTACACCTTC. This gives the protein CASSQGGGGDYGYTF.

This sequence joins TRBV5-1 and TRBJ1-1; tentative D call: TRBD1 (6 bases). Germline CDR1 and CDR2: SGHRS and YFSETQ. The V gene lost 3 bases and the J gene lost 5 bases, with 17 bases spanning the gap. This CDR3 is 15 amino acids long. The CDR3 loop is CASSYYRKGGTEAFF. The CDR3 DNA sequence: TGCGCCAGCAGCTACTACAGGAAAGGGGGAACTGAAGCTTTCTTT.

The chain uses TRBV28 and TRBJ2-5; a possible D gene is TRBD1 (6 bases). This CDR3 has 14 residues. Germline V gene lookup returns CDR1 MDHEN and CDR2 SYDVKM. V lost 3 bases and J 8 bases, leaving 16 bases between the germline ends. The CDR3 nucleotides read TGTGCCAGCAGTTTTGGGGGCCTCCTGGGAACCCAGTACTTC. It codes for CASSFGGLLGTQYF.

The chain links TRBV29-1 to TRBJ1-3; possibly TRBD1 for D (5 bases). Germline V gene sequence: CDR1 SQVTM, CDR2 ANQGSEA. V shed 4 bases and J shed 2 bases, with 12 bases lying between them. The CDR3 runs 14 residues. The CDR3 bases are TGCAGCGTTGGAGTGGGGGGAACTGGAAACACCATATATTTT. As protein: CSVGVGGTGNTIYF.

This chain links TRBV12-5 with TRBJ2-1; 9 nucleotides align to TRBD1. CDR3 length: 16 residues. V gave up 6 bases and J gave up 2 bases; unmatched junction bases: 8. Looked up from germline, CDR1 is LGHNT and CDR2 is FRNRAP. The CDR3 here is CASGPEGQGTYNEQFF. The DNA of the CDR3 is TGTGCTAGTGGCCCAGAAGGACAGGGGACCTACAATGAGCAGTTCTTC.

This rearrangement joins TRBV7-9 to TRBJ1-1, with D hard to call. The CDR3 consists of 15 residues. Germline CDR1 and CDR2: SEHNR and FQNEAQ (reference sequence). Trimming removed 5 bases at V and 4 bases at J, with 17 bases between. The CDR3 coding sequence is TGTGCCAGCAGCCATGACTCTAGGGAGGGCACTGAAGCTTTCTTT. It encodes CASSHDSREGTEAFF.

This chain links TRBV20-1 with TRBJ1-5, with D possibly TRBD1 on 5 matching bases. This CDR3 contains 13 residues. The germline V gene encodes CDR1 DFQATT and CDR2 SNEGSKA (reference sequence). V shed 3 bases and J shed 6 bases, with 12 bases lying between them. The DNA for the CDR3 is TGCAGTGCTAGTGCAGGGCCCGGTCAGCCCCAGCATTTT. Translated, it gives CSASAGPGQPQHF.

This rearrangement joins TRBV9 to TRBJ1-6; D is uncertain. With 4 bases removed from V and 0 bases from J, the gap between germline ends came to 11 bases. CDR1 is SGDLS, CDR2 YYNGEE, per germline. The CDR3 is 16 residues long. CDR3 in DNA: TGTGCCAGCAGCCGTTCGGGGAGCTCCTATAATTCACCCCTCCACTTT. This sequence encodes CASSRSGSSYNSPLHF. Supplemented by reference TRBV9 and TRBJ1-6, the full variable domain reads DSGVTQTPKHLITATGQRVTLRCSPRSGDLSVYWYQQSLDQGLQFLIQYYNGEERAKGNILERFSAQQFPDLHSELNLSSLELGDSALYFCASSRSGSSYNSPLHFGNGTRLTVT.

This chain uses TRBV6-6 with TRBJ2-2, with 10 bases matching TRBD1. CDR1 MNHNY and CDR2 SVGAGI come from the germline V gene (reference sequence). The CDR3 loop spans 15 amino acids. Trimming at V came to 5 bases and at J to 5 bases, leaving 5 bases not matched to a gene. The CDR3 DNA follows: TGTGCCAGCAGTGCCCGGACAGGGGGAACCGGGGAGCTGTTTTTT. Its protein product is CASSARTGGTGELFF.

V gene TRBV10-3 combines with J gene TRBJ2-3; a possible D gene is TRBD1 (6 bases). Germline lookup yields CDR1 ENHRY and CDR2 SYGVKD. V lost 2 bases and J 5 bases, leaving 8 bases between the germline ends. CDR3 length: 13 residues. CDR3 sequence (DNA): TGTGCCATCAGTGAGGGACAGAGAGATACGCAGTATTTT. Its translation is CAISEGQRDTQYF.

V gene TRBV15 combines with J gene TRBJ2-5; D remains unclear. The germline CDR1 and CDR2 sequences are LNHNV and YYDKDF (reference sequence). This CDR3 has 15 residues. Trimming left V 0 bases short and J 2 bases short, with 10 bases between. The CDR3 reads CATSRDPQRQETQYF. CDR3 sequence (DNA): TGTGCCACCAGCAGAGATCCACAAAGACAAGAGACCCAGTACTTC.